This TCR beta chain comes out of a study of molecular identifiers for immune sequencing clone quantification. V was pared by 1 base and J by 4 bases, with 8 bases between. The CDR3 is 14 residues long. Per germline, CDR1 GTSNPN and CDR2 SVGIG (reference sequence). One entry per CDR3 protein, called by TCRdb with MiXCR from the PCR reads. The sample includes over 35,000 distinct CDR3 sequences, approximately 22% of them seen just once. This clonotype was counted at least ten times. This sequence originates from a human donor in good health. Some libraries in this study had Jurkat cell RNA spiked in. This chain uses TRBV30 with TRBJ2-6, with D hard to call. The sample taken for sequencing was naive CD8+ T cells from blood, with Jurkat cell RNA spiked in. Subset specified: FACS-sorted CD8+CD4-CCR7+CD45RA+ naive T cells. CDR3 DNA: TGTGCCTGGAGTGGGGCAGCGGGGGCCAACGTCCTGACTTTC. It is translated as CAWSGAAGANVLTF.